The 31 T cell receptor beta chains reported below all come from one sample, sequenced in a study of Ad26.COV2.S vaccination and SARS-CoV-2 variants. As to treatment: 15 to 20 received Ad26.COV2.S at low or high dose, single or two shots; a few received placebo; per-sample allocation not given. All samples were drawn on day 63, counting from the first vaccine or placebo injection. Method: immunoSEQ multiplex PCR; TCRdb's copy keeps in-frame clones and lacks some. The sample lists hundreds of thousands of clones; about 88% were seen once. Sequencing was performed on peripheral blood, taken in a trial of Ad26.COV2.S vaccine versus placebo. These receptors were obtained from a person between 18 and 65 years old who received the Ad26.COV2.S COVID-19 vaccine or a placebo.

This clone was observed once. CDR3 sequence: CSVALLVGTEAFF. Here the CDR3 DNA reads TGCAGCGTGGCCTTATTAGTCGGCACTGAAGCTTTCTTT. V and J are TRBV29-1 and TRBJ1-1; no definite D call. The CDR3 spans 13 residues. The V end was cut by 6 bases, the J end by 4 bases, with 15 bases between. Per the germline V gene, CDR1 is SQVTM and CDR2 is ANQGSEA.

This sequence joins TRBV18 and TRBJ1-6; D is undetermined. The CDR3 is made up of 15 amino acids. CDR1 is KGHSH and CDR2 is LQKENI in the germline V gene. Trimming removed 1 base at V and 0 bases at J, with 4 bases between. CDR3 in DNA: TGTGCCAGCTCACCACTCAGCTCCTATAATTCACCCCTCCACTTT. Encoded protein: CASSPLSSYNSPLHF. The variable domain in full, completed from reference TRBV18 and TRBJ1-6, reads NAGVMQNPRHLVRRRGQEARLRCSPMKGHSHVYWYRQLPEEGLKFMVYLQKENIIDESGMPKERFSAEFPKEGPSILRIQQVVRGDSAAYFCASSPLSSYNSPLHFGNGTRLTVT.

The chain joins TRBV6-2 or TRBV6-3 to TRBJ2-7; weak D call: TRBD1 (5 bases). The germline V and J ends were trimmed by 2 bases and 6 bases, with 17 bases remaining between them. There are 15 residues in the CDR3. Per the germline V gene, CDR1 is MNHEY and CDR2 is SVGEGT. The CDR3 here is CASSYVGQGKGEQYF. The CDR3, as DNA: TGTGCCAGCAGTTACGTGGGGCAGGGAAAGGGCGAGCAGTACTTC.

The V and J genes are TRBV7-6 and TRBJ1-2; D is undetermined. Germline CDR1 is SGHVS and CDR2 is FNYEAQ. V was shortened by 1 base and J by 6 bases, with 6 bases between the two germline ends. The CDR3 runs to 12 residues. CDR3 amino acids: CASSLDSHGYTF. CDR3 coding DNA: TGTGCCAGCAGCTTAGATTCTCATGGCTACACCTTC.

The CDR3 loop reads CASSHTSGGTADTQYF. CDR3 DNA sequence: TGCGCCAGCAGCCACACTAGCGGGGGGACCGCAGATACGCAGTATTTT. The genes are TRBV5-1 and TRBJ2-3, with 12 nucleotides matching TRBD2. The CDR3 runs to 16 residues. V trimming: 4 bases; J trimming: 4 bases; junction bases outside the gene matches: 7. Germline CDR1 reads SGHRS; CDR2 reads YFSETQ.

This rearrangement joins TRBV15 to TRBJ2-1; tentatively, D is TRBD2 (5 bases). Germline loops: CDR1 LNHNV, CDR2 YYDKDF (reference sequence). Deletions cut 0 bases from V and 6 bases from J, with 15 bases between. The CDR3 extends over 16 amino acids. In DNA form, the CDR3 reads TGTGCCACCAGCAGAGATATCTCGGCGGGTTTCAATGAGCAGTTCTTC. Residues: CATSRDISAGFNEQFF.

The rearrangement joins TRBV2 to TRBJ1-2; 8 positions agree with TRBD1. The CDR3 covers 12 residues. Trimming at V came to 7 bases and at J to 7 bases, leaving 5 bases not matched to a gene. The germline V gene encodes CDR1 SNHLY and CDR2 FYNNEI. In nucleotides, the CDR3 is TGTGCCAGCAACGAACAGGGGGTTGGCTACACCTTC. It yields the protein CASNEQGVGYTF.

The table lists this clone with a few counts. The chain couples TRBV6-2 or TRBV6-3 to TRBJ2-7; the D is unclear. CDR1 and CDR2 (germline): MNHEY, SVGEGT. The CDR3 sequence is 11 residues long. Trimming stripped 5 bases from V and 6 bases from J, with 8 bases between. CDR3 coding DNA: TGTGCCAGCAGTCGGATCGGCGAGCAGTACTTC. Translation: CASSRIGEQYF.

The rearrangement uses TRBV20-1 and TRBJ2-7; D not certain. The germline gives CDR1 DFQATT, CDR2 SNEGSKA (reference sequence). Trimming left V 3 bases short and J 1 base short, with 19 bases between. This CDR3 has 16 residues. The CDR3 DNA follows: TGCAGTGCTAGTTCCCACTTGACAAGACAATCCTACGAGCAGTACTTC. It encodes CSASSHLTRQSYEQYF.

CDR3 in DNA: TGTGCCAGCAGTGAAAGCGGGAGGGCCCTCAATACGCAGTATTTT. The encoded protein is CASSESGRALNTQYF. This chain joins TRBV6-4 and TRBJ2-3; 10 bases match TRBD2. Germline V CDR1 and CDR2: MRHNA, SNTAGT. Trimming at V came to 3 bases and at J to 7 bases, leaving 7 bases not matched to a gene. CDR3 length equals 15 residues.

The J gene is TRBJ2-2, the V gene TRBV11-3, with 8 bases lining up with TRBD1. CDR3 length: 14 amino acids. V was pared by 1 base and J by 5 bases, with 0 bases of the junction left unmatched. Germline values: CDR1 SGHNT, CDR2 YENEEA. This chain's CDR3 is CASSLGTGTGELFF. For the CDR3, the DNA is TGTGCCAGCAGCTTAGGGACAGGGACCGGGGAGCTGTTTTTT.

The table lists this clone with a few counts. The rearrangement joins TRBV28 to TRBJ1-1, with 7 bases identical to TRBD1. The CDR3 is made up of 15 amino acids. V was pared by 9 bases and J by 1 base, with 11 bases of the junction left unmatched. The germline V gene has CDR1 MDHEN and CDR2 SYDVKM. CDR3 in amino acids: CASSLMTGQNTEAFF. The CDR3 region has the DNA TGTGCCAGTAGCCTAATGACAGGGCAGAACACTGAAGCTTTCTTT.

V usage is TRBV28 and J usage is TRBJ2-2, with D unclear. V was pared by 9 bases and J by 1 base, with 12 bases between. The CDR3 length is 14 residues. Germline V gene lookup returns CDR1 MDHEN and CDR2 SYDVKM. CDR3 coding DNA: TGTGCCAGTCATAAGGATGTGAACACCGGGGAGCTGTTTTTT. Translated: CASHKDVNTGELFF.

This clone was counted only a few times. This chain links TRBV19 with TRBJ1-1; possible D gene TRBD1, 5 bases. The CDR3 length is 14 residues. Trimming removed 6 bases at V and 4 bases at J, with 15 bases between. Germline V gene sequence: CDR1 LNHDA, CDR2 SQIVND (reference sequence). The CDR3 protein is CASRKSEGSTEAFF. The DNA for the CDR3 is TGTGCCAGTAGGAAGTCGGAGGGGAGCACTGAAGCTTTCTTT.

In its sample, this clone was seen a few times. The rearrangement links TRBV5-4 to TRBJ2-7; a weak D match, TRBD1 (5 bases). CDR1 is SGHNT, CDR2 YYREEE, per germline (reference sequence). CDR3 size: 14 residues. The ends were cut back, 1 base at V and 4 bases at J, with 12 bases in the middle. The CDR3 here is CASSLITGTYEQYF. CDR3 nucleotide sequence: TGTGCCAGCAGCTTGATAACAGGAACTTACGAGCAGTACTTC.

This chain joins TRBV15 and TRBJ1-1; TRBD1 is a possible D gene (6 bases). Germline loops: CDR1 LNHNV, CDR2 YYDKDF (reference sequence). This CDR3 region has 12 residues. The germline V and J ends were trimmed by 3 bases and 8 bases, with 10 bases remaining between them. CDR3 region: CATSRFQGEAFF. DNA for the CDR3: TGTGCCACCAGCAGGTTTCAGGGGGAAGCTTTCTTT. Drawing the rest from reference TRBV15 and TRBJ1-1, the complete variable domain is DAMVIQNPRYQVTQFGKPVTLSCSQTLNHNVMYWYQQKSSQAPKLLFHYYDKDFNNEADTPDNFQSRRPNTSFCFLDIRSPGLGDTAMYLCATSRFQGEAFFGQGTRLTVV.

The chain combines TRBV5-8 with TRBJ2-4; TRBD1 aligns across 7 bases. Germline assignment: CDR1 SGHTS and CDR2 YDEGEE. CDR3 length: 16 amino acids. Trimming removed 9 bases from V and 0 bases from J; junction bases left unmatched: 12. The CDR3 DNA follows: TGTGCCACCCAGGGGGTTCTTACGCTAGCCAAAAACATTCAGTACTTC. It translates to CATQGVLTLAKNIQYF.

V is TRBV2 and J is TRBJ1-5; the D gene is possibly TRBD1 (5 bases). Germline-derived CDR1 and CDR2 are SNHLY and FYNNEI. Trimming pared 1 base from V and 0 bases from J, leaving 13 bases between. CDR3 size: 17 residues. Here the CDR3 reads CASSEVGTGYSNQPQHF. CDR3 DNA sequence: TGTGCCAGCAGTGAAGTTGGGACCGGTTATAGCAATCAGCCCCAGCATTTT.

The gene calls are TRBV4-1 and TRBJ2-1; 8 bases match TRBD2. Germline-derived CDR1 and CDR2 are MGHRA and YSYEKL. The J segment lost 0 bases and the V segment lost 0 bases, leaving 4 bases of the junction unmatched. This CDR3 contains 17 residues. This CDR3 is CASSQESGTSSYNEQFF. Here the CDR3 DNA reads TGCGCCAGCAGCCAAGAGTCCGGGACTAGCTCCTACAATGAGCAGTTCTTC.

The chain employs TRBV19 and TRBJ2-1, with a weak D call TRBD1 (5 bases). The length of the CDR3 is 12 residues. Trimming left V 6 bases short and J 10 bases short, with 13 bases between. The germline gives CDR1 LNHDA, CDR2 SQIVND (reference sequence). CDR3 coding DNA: TGTGCCAGTAGCATACTTTACAGGGAGCAGTTCTTC. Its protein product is CASSILYREQFF.

The CDR3 DNA is TGTGCCAGCAGCCGCAATTGGGACCGAAGCACAGATACGCAGTATTTT. Amino acids: CASSRNWDRSTDTQYF. The gene calls are TRBV11-2 and TRBJ2-3, with D possibly called TRBD1 or TRBD2 (5 bases each). Germline V gives CDR1 SGHAT, CDR2 FQNNGV. CDR3 length: 16 amino acids. Trimming left V 5 bases short and J 0 bases short, with 15 bases between.

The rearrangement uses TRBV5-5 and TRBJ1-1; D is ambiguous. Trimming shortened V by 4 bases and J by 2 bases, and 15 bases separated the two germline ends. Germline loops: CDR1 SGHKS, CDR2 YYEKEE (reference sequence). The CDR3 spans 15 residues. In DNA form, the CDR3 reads TGTGCCAGCAGCCCCGCATTAGCCGGAAACACTGAAGCTTTCTTT. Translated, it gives CASSPALAGNTEAFF.

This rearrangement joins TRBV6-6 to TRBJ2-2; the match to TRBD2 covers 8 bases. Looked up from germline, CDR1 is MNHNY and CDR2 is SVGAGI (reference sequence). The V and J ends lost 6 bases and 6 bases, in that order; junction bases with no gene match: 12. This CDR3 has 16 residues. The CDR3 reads CASSPGGGRVAGELFF. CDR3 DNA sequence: TGTGCCAGCAGCCCCGGCGGGGGGCGCGTTGCCGGGGAGCTGTTTTTT.

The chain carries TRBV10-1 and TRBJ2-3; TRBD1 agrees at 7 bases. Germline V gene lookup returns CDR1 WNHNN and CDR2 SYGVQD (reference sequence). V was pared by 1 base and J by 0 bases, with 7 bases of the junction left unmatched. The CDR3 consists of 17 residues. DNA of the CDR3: TGCGCCAGCAGTGAGTTAAGACGACAGGGCAGCACAGATACGCAGTATTTT. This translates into CASSELRRQGSTDTQYF.

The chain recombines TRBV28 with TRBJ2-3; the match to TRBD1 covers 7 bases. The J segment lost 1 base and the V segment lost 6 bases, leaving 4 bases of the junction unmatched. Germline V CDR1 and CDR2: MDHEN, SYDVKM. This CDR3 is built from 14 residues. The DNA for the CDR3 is TGTGCCAGCAGATTCGACAGGGGCACAGATACGCAGTATTTT. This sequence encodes CASRFDRGTDTQYF.

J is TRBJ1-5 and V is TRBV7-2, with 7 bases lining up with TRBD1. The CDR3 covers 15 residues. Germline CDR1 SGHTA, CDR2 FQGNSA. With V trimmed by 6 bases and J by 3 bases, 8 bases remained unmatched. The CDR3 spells CASSSRDSLNQPQHF. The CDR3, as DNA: TGTGCCAGCAGTTCCCGGGACAGTCTCAATCAGCCCCAGCATTTT.

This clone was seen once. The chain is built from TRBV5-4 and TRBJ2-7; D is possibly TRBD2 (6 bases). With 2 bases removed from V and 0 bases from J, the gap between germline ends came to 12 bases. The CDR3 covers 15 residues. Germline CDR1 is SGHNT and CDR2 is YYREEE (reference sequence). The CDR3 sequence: CASSLWGRPSYEQYF. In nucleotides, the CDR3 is TGTGCCAGCAGCTTATGGGGGAGGCCCTCCTACGAGCAGTACTTC.

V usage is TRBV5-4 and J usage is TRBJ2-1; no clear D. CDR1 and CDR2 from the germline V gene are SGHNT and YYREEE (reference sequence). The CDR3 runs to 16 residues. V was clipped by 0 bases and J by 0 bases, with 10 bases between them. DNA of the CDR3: TGTGCCAGCAGCTTGGGCGGTCCTAGCTCCTACAATGAGCAGTTCTTC. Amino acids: CASSLGGPSSYNEQFF.

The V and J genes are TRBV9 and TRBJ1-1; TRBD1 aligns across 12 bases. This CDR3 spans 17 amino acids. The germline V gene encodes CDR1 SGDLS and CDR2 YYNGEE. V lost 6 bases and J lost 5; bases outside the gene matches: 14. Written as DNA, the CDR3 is TGTGCCAGCAACCGTCTCTTGGGACAGGGGGCGGGGACTGAAGCTTTCTTT. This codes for CASNRLLGQGAGTEAFF.

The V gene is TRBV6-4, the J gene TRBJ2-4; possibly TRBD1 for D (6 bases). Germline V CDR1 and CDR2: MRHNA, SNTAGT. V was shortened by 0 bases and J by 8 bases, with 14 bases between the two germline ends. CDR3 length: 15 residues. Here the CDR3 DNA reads TGTGCCAGCAGTGACTCGGGACATTTTTCGGACATTCAGTACTTC. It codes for CASSDSGHFSDIQYF.

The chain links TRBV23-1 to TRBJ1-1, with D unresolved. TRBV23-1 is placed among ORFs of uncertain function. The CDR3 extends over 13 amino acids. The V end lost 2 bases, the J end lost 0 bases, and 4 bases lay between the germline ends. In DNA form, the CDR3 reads TGCGCCAGCAGTCAACACATGAACACTGAAGCTTTCTTT. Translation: CASSQHMNTEAFF.